What follows are 12 T cell receptor beta chains derived from one specimen sequenced in a study of T cells in Graves' hyperthyroidism and ophthalmopathy. Regions amplified from RNA transcripts were the TCR beta CDR3 regions. The HTBI primer set served for first-round RT-PCR of the TCR CDR3. Each CDR3 protein gets one entry after TCRdb re-called the multiplex PCR reads with MiXCR. In the table there are around 520,000 distinct CDR3 sequences, roughly a quarter of which are singletons. Input material: blood. These receptors originate from a woman in her 30s with Graves' ophthalmopathy.

Concerning this clonotype: The junction departs from the called germline gene at one end, perhaps through a read error. This chain joins TRBV20-1 and TRBJ2-5, with D maybe TRBD2 (5 bases). This CDR3 has 13 residues. Germline assignment: CDR1 DFQATT and CDR2 SNEGSKA (reference sequence). This CDR3 is CSANGYGKETQHF. The CDR3 nucleotides are TGCAGTGCTAACGGATACGGGAAAGAGACCCAGCACTTC.

This clonotype showed up many times. This chain links TRBV6-5 with TRBJ1-3; D unresolved. V lost 6 bases and J lost 0, with 15 bases in between. The CDR3 totals 16 residues. From germline, CDR1 is MNHEY and CDR2 SVGAGI. In nucleotides, the CDR3 is TGTGCCAGCAGGAGCCCGGGCAGCCCCTCTGGAAACACCATATATTTT. Translating it yields CASRSPGSPSGNTIYF.

V gene TRBV30 combines with J gene TRBJ2-2; a possible D gene is TRBD2 (6 bases). V was cut by 2 bases and J by 3 bases, with 16 bases left in between. This CDR3 contains 16 residues. Looked up from germline, CDR1 is GTSNPN and CDR2 is SVGIG (reference sequence). The CDR3 reads CAWSHPSGGDTGELFF. The CDR3 bases are TGTGCCTGGAGTCACCCGAGCGGAGGGGACACCGGGGAGCTGTTTTTT.

In its sample, this clonotype was seen a few times. The V call is TRBV11-2, the J call TRBJ2-5, with 7 bases identical to TRBD1. The J segment lost 0 bases and the V segment lost 0 bases, leaving 1 base of the junction unmatched. Germline V gene sequence: CDR1 SGHAT, CDR2 FQNNGV. The length of the CDR3 is 15 residues. The CDR3 bases are TGTGCCAGCAGCTTAGAGGGACAGAACCAAGAGACCCAGTACTTC. This encodes CASSLEGQNQETQYF.

This clonotype showed up many times. The junction shows a germline mismatch at one end, possibly a read error. The chain uses TRBV20-1 and TRBJ2-5; either TRBD1 or TRBD2 may supply D (7 bases each). The CDR3 consists of 13 residues. Germline CDR1 DFQATT, CDR2 SNEGSKA (reference sequence). CDR3 protein: CSAAQGGKEAQYF. CDR3 in DNA: TGCAGTGCTGCCCAGGGGGGGAAAGAGGCCCAGTACTTC.

This clonotype was observed at least ten times. The V gene is TRBV4-1, the J gene TRBJ1-1; D is perhaps TRBD1 (5 bases). The CDR3 runs 14 residues. Germline V lookup: CDR1 MGHRA, CDR2 YSYEKL. Trimming removed 5 bases from V and 2 bases from J, with 12 bases in between. CDR3 sequence reads: CASSVGGVNTEAFF. For the CDR3, the DNA is TGCGCCAGCAGCGTCGGGGGGGTAAACACTGAAGCTTTCTTT.

The table lists this clonotype with many counts. This CDR3 reads CSARGDLDTGELFF. The CDR3, as DNA: TGCAGTGCTAGAGGTGACCTCGACACCGGGGAGCTGTTTTTT. The rearrangement uses TRBV20-1 and TRBJ2-2; D not certain. This CDR3 is 14 amino acids long. V was cut by 1 base and J by 3 bases, with 9 bases left in between. The germline V gene encodes CDR1 DFQATT and CDR2 SNEGSKA (reference sequence).

This clonotype was seen ten or more times. This chain uses TRBV6-2 or TRBV6-3 with TRBJ1-6; tentatively, D is TRBD1 (5 bases). The CDR3 spans 14 residues. CDR1 and CDR2 (germline): MNHEY, SVGEGT. The V end lost 6 bases, the J end lost 5 bases, and 11 bases lay between the germline ends. CDR3 sequence reads: CASSQAGNNSPLHF. CDR3 bases: TGTGCCAGCAGCCAGGCAGGGAATAATTCACCCCTCCACTTT.

This chain joins TRBV6-1 and TRBJ2-5, with TRBD2 matching 12 bases. This CDR3 region has 16 residues. CDR1 and CDR2 (germline): MNHNS, SASEGT. With V trimmed by 3 bases and J by 4 bases, 6 bases remained unmatched. The CDR3 is CASSDYGLAGLETQYF. CDR3 bases: TGTGCCAGCAGTGACTACGGACTAGCGGGGCTAGAGACCCAGTACTTC.

This clonotype has just a few counts. V usage is TRBV6-1 and J usage is TRBJ2-3; TRBD2 agrees at 10 bases. The V segment lost 6 bases and the J segment 5 bases; nucleotides outside the gene matches: 8. Germline loops: CDR1 MNHNS, CDR2 SASEGT. There are 15 residues in the CDR3. CDR3 sequence (DNA): TGTGCCAGCAGAATTGGGCTAGCGGGGGTAGATACGCAGTATTTT. As protein: CASRIGLAGVDTQYF.

The table lists this clonotype with many counts. The chain joins TRBV12-3 or TRBV12-4 to TRBJ1-2; 8 bases map to TRBD1. J was trimmed by 4 bases and V by 6 bases; bases with no gene match: 16. The CDR3 is 17 amino acids. The CDR3 region is CASSLLRDRIFFYGYTF. In DNA form, the CDR3 reads TGTGCCAGCAGCCTGCTGCGGGACAGGATTTTTTTCTATGGCTACACCTTC.

This clonotype showed up just once. Germline and junction disagree at one end, which may indicate a read error. V is TRBV2 and J is TRBJ1-1; the D is unclear. The CDR3 runs 14 residues. Germline V gene sequence: CDR1 SNHLY, CDR2 FYNNEI. The CDR3 DNA sequence: TGTGCCAGCAGTGGGATCATCGGGAACACTGATGCTTTCTTT. Encoded protein: CASSGIIGNTDAFF.